This T cell receptor beta chain was identified during a study of blood T cell repertoires in COVID-19. Whole-study context: Sites across the United States, Italy and Spain contributed samples from acute and convalescent COVID-19. Sources were T cells, B-cell-depleted T cells, or PBMCs; the material itself was cDNA or gDNA.

The V gene lost 6 bases and the J gene lost 1 base, with 9 bases spanning the gap. From germline, CDR1 is SNHLY and CDR2 FYNNEI. The CDR3 runs 13 residues. Libraries were prepared by immunoSEQ multiplex PCR; TCRdb keeps only in-frame clonotypes and omits some of them. Altogether 25,000 to 30,000 clones are present, about 83% being singletons, with the ten largest covering roughly 15%. The sequence came from a human donor in a cohort sampled during active COVID-19. The specimen sequenced was peripheral blood. V and J are TRBV2 and TRBJ2-5; TRBD1 is a possible D gene (5 bases). CDR3 DNA sequence: TGTGCCAGCAGCCGCGACAGCCAAGAGACCCAGTACTTC. Its protein product is CASSRDSQETQYF.